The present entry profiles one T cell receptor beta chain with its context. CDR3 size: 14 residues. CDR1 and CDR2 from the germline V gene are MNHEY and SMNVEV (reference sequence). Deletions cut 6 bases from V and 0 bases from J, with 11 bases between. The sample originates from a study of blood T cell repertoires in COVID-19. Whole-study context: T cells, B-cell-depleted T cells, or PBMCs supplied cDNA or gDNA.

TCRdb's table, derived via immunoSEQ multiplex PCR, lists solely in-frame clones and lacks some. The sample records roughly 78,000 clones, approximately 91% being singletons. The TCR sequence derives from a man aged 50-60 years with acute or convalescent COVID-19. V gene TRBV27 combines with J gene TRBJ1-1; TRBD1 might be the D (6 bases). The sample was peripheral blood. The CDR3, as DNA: TGTGCCAGCAGATACAGGGAACTGAACACTGAAGCTTTCTTT. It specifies CASRYRELNTEAFF.